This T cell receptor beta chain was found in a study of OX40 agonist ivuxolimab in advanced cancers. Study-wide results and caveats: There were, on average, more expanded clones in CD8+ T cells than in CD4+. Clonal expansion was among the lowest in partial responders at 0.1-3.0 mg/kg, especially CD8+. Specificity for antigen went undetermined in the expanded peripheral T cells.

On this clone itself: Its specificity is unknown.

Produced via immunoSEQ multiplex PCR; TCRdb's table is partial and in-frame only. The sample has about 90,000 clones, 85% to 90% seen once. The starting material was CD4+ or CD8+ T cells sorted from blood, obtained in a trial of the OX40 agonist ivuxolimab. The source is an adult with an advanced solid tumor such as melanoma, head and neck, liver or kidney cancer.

The CDR3 DNA reads TGTGCCAGCAGCTCTTCTCCGAGGGGTACGGGAGGCGGATATTGGGATACGCAGTATTTT. This translates into CASSSSPRGTGGGYWDTQYF. The chain couples TRBV7-3 to TRBJ2-3; 7 bases fit TRBD2. The CDR3 is made up of 20 amino acids. The ends lost 4 bases at V and 6 bases at J; junction bases unmatched: 25. Germline CDR1 reads SGHTA; CDR2 reads FQGTGA.